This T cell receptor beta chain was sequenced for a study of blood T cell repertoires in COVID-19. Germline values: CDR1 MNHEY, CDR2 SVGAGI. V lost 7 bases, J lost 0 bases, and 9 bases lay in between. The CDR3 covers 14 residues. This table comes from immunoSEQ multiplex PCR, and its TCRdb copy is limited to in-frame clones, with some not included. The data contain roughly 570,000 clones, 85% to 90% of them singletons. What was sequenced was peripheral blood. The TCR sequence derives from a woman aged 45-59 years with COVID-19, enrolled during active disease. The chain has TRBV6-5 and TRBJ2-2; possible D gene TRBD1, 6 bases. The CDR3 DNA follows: TGTGCCAGCACCGGGACAACGAACACCGGGGAGCTGTTTTTT. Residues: CASTGTTNTGELFF.